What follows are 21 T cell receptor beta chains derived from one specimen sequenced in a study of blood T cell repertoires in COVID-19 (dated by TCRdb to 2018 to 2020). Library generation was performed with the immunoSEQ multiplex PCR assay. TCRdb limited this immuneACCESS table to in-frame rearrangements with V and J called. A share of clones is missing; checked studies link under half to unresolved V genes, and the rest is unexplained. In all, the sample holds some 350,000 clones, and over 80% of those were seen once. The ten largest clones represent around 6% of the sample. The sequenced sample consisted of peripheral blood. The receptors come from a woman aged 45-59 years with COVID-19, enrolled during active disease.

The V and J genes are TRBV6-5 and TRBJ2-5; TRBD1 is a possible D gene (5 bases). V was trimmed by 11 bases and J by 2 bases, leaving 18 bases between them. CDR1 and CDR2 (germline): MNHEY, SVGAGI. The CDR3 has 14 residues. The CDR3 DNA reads TGTGCCGGAGCCGGAGCAGGGCCACAAGAGACCCAGTACTTC. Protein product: CAGAGAGPQETQYF.

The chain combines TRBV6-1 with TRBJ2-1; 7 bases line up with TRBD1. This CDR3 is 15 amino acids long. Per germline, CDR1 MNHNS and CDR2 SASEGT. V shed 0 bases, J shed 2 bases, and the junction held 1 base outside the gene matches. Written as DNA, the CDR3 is TGTGCCAGCAGTGAAGCGCAGGGGGCCTACAATGAGCAGTTCTTC. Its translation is CASSEAQGAYNEQFF.

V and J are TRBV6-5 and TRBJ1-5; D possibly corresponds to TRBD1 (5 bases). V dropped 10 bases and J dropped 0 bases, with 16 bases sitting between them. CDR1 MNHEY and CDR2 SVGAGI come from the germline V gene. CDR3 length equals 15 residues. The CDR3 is CATRAGLHSNQPQHF. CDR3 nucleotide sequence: TGTGCCACCCGGGCGGGACTCCATAGCAATCAGCCCCAGCATTTT.

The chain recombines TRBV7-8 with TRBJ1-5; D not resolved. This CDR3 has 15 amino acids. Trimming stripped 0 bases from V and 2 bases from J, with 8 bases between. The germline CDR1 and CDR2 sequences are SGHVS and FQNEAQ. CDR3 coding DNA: TGTGCCAGCAGCTTAGCGGAGGCGGGCAATCAGCCCCAGCATTTT. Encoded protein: CASSLAEAGNQPQHF.

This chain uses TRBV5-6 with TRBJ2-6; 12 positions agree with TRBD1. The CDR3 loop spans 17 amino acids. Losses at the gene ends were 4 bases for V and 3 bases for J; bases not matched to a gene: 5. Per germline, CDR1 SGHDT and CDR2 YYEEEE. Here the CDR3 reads CASSMGQGAFGANVLTF. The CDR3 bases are TGTGCCAGCAGCATGGGACAGGGGGCCTTTGGGGCCAACGTCCTGACTTTC. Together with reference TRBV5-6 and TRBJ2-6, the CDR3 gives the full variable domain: DAGVTQSPTHLIKTRGQQVTLRCSPKSGHDTVSWYQQALGQGPQFIFQYYEEEERQRGNFPDRFSGHQFPNYSSELNVNALLLGDSALYLCASSMGQGAFGANVLTFGAGSRLTVL.

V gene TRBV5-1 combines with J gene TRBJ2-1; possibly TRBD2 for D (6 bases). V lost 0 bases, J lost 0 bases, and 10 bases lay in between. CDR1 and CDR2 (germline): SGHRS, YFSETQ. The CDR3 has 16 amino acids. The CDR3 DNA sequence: TGCGCCAGCAGCTTGGCTGGGGGAGGCTCCTACAATGAGCAGTTCTTC. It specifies CASSLAGGGSYNEQFF.

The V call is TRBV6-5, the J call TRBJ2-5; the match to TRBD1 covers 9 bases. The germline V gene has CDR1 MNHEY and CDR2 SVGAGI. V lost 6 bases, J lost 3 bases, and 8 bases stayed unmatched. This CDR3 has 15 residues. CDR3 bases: TGTGCCAGCAGCCAGGACAGGGGAAGAGAAGAGACCCAGTACTTC. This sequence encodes CASSQDRGREETQYF.

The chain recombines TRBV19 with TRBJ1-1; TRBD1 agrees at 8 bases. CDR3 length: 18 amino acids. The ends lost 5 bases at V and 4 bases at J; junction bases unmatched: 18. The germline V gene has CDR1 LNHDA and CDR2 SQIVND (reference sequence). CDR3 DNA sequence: TGTGCCAGTAGTGACGCGGGACAGGCATACGGTCGGGGCACTGAAGCTTTCTTT. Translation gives CASSDAGQAYGRGTEAFF.

CDR3 nucleotides: TGTGCCAGCAGCCCGGACAGGTCCTACGAGCAGTACTTC. It specifies CASSPDRSYEQYF. The genes are TRBV7-6 and TRBJ2-7; the match to TRBD1 covers 7 bases. Trimming cost V 5 bases and J 1 base; bases outside gene matches: 2. Germline V gives CDR1 SGHVS, CDR2 FNYEAQ. This CDR3 is built from 13 residues.

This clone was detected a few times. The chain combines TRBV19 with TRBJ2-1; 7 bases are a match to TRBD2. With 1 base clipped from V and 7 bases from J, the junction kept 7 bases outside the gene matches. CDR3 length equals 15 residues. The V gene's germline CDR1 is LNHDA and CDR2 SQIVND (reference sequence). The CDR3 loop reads CASSIVAGAENEQFF. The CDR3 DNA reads TGTGCCAGTAGTATAGTGGCGGGAGCTGAGAATGAGCAGTTCTTC. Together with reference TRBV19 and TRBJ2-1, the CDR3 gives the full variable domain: DGGITQSPKYLFRKEGQNVTLSCEQNLNHDAMYWYRQDPGQGLRLIYYSQIVNDFQKGDIAEGYSVSREKKESFPLTVTSAQKNPTAFYLCASSIVAGAENEQFFGPGTRLTVL.

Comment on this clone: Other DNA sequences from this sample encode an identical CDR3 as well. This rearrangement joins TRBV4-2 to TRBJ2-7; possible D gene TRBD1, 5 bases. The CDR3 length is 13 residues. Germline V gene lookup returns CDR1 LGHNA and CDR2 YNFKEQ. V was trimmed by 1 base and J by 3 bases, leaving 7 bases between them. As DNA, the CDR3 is TGTGCCAGCAGCCAAGGTGACAGCTACGAGCAGTACTTC. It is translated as CASSQGDSYEQYF.

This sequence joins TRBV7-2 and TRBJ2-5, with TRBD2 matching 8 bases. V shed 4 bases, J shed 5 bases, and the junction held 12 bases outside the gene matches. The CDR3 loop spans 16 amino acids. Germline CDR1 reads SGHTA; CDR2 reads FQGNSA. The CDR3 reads CASSSGLTGGPETQYF. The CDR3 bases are TGTGCCAGCAGCTCGGGCTTAACGGGAGGGCCCGAGACCCAGTACTTC.

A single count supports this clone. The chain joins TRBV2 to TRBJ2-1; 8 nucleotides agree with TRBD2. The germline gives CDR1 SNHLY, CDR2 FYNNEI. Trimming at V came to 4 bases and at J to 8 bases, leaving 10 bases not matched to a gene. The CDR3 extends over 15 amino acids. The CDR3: CASSGDSGSEHEQFF. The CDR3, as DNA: TGTGCCAGCAGTGGTGACAGCGGGAGTGAACATGAGCAGTTCTTC.

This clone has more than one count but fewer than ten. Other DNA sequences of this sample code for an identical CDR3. Here the CDR3 DNA reads TGTGCCAGCAGCCAACCGGGAATGAACACTGAAGCTTTCTTT. Amino acids: CASSQPGMNTEAFF. J is TRBJ1-1 and V is TRBV14; D uncertain. V gave up 2 bases and J gave up 0 bases, with 7 bases separating them. Per germline, CDR1 SGHDN and CDR2 FVKESK. The CDR3 consists of 14 residues.

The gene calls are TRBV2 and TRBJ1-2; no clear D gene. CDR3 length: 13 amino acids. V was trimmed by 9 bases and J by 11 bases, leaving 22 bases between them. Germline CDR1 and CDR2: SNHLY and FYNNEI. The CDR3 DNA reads TGTGCCAGAGGACTCGGAATCGACGCGACATACACCTTC. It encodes CARGLGIDATYTF.

The CDR3 DNA is TGTGCCAGCAGCTATCCCGGGGGGAATGAGCAGTTCTTC. Protein sequence: CASSYPGGNEQFF. The chain has TRBV5-4 and TRBJ2-1, with 7 bases that match TRBD2. V trimming: 3 bases; J trimming: 7 bases; junction bases outside the gene matches: 4. The CDR3 covers 13 residues. Germline V CDR1 and CDR2: SGHNT, YYREEE (reference sequence).

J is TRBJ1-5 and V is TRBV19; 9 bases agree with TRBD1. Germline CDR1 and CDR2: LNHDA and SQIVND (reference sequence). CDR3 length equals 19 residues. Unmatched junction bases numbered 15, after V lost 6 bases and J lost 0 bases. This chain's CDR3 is CASRRGRGQGTISNQPQHF. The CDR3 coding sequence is TGTGCCAGTAGACGTGGCCGCGGACAGGGGACGATTAGCAATCAGCCCCAGCATTTT.

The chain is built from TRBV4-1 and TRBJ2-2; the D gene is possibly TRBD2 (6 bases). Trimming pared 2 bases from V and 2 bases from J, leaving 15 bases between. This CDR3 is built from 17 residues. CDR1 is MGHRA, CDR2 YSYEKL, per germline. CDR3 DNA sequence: TGCGCCAGCAGCCAATCCGGGGGTGGGGGTAACACCGGGGAGCTGTTTTTT. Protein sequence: CASSQSGGGGNTGELFF.

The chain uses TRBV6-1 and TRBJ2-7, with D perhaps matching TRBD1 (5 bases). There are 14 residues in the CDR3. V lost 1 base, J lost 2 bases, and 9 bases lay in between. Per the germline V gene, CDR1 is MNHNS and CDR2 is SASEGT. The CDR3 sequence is CASSEETVAYEQYF. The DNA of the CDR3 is TGTGCCAGCAGTGAAGAGACAGTAGCCTACGAGCAGTACTTC.

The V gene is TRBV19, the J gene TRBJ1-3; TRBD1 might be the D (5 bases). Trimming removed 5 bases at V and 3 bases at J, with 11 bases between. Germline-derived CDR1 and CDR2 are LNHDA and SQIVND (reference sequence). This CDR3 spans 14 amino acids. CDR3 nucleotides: TGTGCCAGTAGTCCCAGGGTTGATGGAAACACCATATATTTT. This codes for CASSPRVDGNTIYF.

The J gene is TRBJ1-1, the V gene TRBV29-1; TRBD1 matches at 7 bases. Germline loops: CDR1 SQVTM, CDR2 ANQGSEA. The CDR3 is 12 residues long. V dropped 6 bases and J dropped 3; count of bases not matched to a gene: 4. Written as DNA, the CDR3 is TGCAGCGTCGCTACAGGGGACACTGAAGCTTTCTTT. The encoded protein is CSVATGDTEAFF.